A selection of T cell receptor beta chains follows, all from one sample in a study of T cell responses to AZD1222 COVID-19 vaccine. Libraries were prepared by immunoSEQ multiplex PCR; TCRdb keeps only in-frame clonotypes and omits some of them. This sample yields 90,000 to 110,000 clones, of which 88% are seen a single time; 2% to 3% belongs to the top ten. The specimen was peripheral blood, collected on day 0 of AZD1222 vaccination. All receptors derive from an adult in good health. Both conserved end residues are part of each CDR3. D genes are given only for firm matches. Not every row has a clone size; where given, it reads once, few, many or a size class.

DNA	CDR3	V	size	length	D	J
TGTGCCAGCAAAGGGGGGGATCGGAGCTCCTATAATTCACCCCTCCACTTT	CASKGGDRSSYNSPLHF	TRBV3-1/TRBV3-2	-	17	-	TRBJ1-6
TGTGCCAGCAGTCGGACGGGTGCAGAAGGGGAGCTGTTTTTT	CASSRTGAEGELFF	TRBV9	-	14	-	TRBJ2-2
TGTGCCAGTAGTATTCTTGGAAACACCATATATTTT	CASSILGNTIYF	TRBV19	-	12	-	TRBJ1-3
TGTGCCAGCACAACCGAAGCCACAGATACGCAGTATTTT	CASTTEATDTQYF	TRBV2	-	13	-	TRBJ2-3
TGTGCCAGCAGCTTAGAAGGTTGGCAGGGGGACAATGAGCAGTTCTTC	CASSLEGWQGDNEQFF	TRBV7-9	-	16	TRBD1	TRBJ2-1
TGTGCCAGCAGCCACACGACAGCTAATGAAAAACTGTTTTTT	CASSHTTANEKLFF	TRBV7-6	-	14	-	TRBJ1-4
TGCAGCGTTGAAGAAATAAGGGCTTTCTTT	CSVEEIRAFF	TRBV29-1	-	10	-	TRBJ1-1
TGCGCCAGCAGCTTGTCGGGACAGGTCTCAATGAACACTGAAGCTTTCTTT	CASSLSGQVSMNTEAFF	TRBV5-1	-	17	TRBD1	TRBJ1-1
TGTGCCAGCAGTCCCAGGGTAGCGGTGTACAATGAGCAGTTCTTC	CASSPRVAVYNEQFF	TRBV6-2/TRBV6-3	few	15	-	TRBJ2-1
TGTGCCAGCAGCAAACAGGGTGTTGGCGACACTGAAGCTTTCTTT	CASSKQGVGDTEAFF	TRBV7-8	-	15	-	TRBJ1-1
TGTGCCAGCAGTTACGGTCCGAACCAAGAGACCCAGTACTTC	CASSYGPNQETQYF	TRBV6-2/TRBV6-3	-	14	-	TRBJ2-5
TGTGCCACGAGTGGAGGAAACACCATATATTTT	CATSGGNTIYF	TRBV27	-	11	-	TRBJ1-3
TGTGCCAGCTCACCACAGGGGATGAACACTGAAGCTTTCTTT	CASSPQGMNTEAFF	TRBV18	-	14	-	TRBJ1-1
TGTGCCAGCAGGAGGACACTGAGCACAGATACGCAGTATTTT	CASRRTLSTDTQYF	TRBV2	-	14	-	TRBJ2-3
TGTGCCAGCATTTCCATGGACAGGGGCAAGACATGGGGCACTGAAGCTTTCTTT	CASISMDRGKTWGTEAFF	TRBV27	-	18	TRBD1	TRBJ1-1
TGTGCCAGCAGCAGACGGGACAACTCCTACGAGCAGTACTTC	CASSRRDNSYEQYF	TRBV6-6	-	14	-	TRBJ2-7
TGTGCCAGCAGCCCACCGGCGCTCGCAACTAATGAAAAACTGTTTTTT	CASSPPALATNEKLFF	TRBV7-8	-	16	-	TRBJ1-4
TGTGCCAGCAGCTTAAACAGGGGTTACTACGAGCAGTACTTC	CASSLNRGYYEQYF	TRBV5-4	few	14	TRBD1	TRBJ2-7
TGTGCCAGCAGTCCTCGACAGACCCACGAGCAGTACTTC	CASSPRQTHEQYF	TRBV2	-	13	-	TRBJ2-7
TGTGCCAGCAGCTCCGAAGGGGCCTGGGGTGAAAAACTGTTTTTT	CASSSEGAWGEKLFF	TRBV5-4	-	15	-	TRBJ1-4
TGTGCCAGCAGTTTAAATAGGGTAACCTACGAGCAGTACTTC	CASSLNRVTYEQYF	TRBV27	-	14	-	TRBJ2-7
TGTGCCAGCAGCTTAGGAAAGGACAGCACTGAAGCTTTCTTT	CASSLGKDSTEAFF	TRBV7-2	-	14	-	TRBJ1-1
TGTGCCAGCAGCCAAGTGGATGAGCAGTTCTTC	CASSQVDEQFF	TRBV3-1/TRBV3-2	-	11	-	TRBJ2-1
TGTGCCAGCAGCCAAGCGGTACTAGCGGTGAGCACAGATACGCAGTATTTT	CASSQAVLAVSTDTQYF	TRBV14	-	17	TRBD2	TRBJ2-3
TGTGCCAGCAGTTACCCGTGGCGGGGCACTGAAGCTTTCTTT	CASSYPWRGTEAFF	TRBV6-2/TRBV6-3	-	14	-	TRBJ1-1
TGCGCCAGCAGCTTGGACCGAAACACCATATATTTT	CASSLDRNTIYF	TRBV5-1	-	12	-	TRBJ1-3
TGTGCCAGCAGCTCGCCACAAGGACAGGGGGCTGGATCACCCCTCCACTTT	CASSSPQGQGAGSPLHF	TRBV5-5	-	17	TRBD1	TRBJ1-6
TGCGCCAGCAGCTTGGTCGGCGGGACCTACGAGCAGTACTTC	CASSLVGGTYEQYF	TRBV5-1	-	14	-	TRBJ2-7
TGCGCCAGCAGCCAATCACTAGCCAACTATGGCTACACCTTC	CASSQSLANYGYTF	TRBV4-1	-	14	-	TRBJ1-2
TGTGCCAGTAGTCTACAGACAGGTCATGAAGCTTTCTTT	CASSLQTGHEAFF	TRBV19	-	13	-	TRBJ1-1
TGTGCCAGCAGCCAGTGGCAGGGGAATTCACCCCTCCACTTT	CASSQWQGNSPLHF	TRBV3-1/TRBV3-2	-	14	-	TRBJ1-6
TGTGCCAGCAGTTTACGTACAGGGGTTGGCTACACCTTC	CASSLRTGVGYTF	TRBV12-3/TRBV12-4	-	13	TRBD1	TRBJ1-2
TGTGCCAGCAGCTTGGATGGTCTACAGTTCTTC	CASSLDGLQFF	TRBV5-6	-	11	-	TRBJ2-1
TGTGCCACCAGTGGTTTCGGGGCAGGGGAAAACAATGAGCAGTTCTTC	CATSGFGAGENNEQFF	TRBV24-1	-	16	-	TRBJ2-1
TGTGCCAGCAGTGAATACGGTTTGGGGGACCTGAACTATGGCTACACCTTC	CASSEYGLGDLNYGYTF	TRBV6-1	-	17	-	TRBJ1-2
TGTGCCAGCAGCTTTGACCGGGACCTCCGTCGCTATGGCTACACCTTC	CASSFDRDLRRYGYTF	TRBV7-2	once	16	-	TRBJ1-2
TGTGCCAGCAGTGAACTTGAGAACACTGAAGCTTTCTTT	CASSELENTEAFF	TRBV2	-	13	-	TRBJ1-1
TGCGCCAGCAGCTTGGTACCAGAAAGCAGTGAAGCTTTCTTT	CASSLVPESSEAFF	TRBV5-1	-	14	-	TRBJ1-1
TGTGCCAGCAGTCGGGACAGGGCGACGGGCCTTAATGAAAAACTGTTTTTT	CASSRDRATGLNEKLFF	TRBV6-6	few	17	TRBD1	TRBJ1-4
TGTGCCAGCAGCTTAGGCGGCGGGGCAAACTACGAGCAGTACTTC	CASSLGGGANYEQYF	TRBV11-3	-	15	-	TRBJ2-7
TGTGCCAGCAGTTACGGGACAGACTCCTACGAGCAGTACTTC	CASSYGTDSYEQYF	TRBV6-2/TRBV6-3	-	14	TRBD1	TRBJ2-7
TGTGCCAGTAGTATGGCCCGATCGGATCTACAAGAGACCCAGTACTTC	CASSMARSDLQETQYF	TRBV19	-	16	-	TRBJ2-5